This is a list of T cell receptor beta chains from one sample in a study of T cells expressing NK-cell markers. From the 5' RACE reads, TCRdb lists one entry per CDR3 protein and no DNA. This table holds 500,000 to 700,000 distinct CDR3 sequences. Sequencing input: blood T cells: a sorted CD56 or NKG2C T cell subset, CD4+ or CD8+ T cells, or bulk PBMC T cells (not recorded which). Source of these receptors: a man aged 18-30 years in good health. Both conserved end residues are part of each CDR3. The order of the fields is J gene, V gene, CDR3 protein.

j_gene: TRBJ2-1
v_gene: TRBV6-5
CDR3aa: CASSPRGGSYNEQFF

j_gene: TRBJ1-6
v_gene: TRBV4-3
CDR3aa: CASSQSETDDNSPLHF

j_gene: TRBJ2-1
v_gene: TRBV7-9
CDR3aa: CASSLVRTGDDEQFF

j_gene: TRBJ2-7
v_gene: TRBV5-6
CDR3aa: CASSLEGSGEQYF

j_gene: TRBJ2-1
v_gene: TRBV20-1
CDR3aa: CSAPGRVMNEQFF

j_gene: TRBJ1-2
v_gene: TRBV5-1
CDR3aa: CASSLGEGTPRYGYTF

j_gene: TRBJ2-7
v_gene: TRBV6-2/TRBV6-3
CDR3aa: CASRFSAAGYYEQYF

j_gene: TRBJ2-2
v_gene: TRBV10-3
CDR3aa: CAISESTVGTGELFF

j_gene: TRBJ2-7
v_gene: TRBV10-3
CDR3aa: CAISALGAGDPYEQYF

j_gene: TRBJ1-5
v_gene: TRBV29-1
CDR3aa: CSVRQGVQPQHF

j_gene: TRBJ2-1
v_gene: TRBV7-2
CDR3aa: CASSLGGSLNEQFF

j_gene: TRBJ2-3
v_gene: TRBV14
CDR3aa: CASSHRIDTDTQYF

j_gene: TRBJ2-3
v_gene: TRBV5-1
CDR3aa: CASSPTIDRGRGTQYF

j_gene: TRBJ2-1
v_gene: TRBV19
CDR3aa: CASRNDRDLRNEQFF

j_gene: TRBJ1-5
v_gene: TRBV5-6
CDR3aa: CASSLGAQGGQPQHF

j_gene: TRBJ1-5
v_gene: TRBV15
CDR3aa: CATSRTGSSNQPQHF

j_gene: TRBJ2-1
v_gene: TRBV5-1
CDR3aa: CASSLVGYSYNEQFF

j_gene: TRBJ2-1
v_gene: TRBV24-1
CDR3aa: CATICRGGLADNNEQFF

j_gene: TRBJ2-5
v_gene: TRBV27
CDR3aa: CASSLSGGRVGQETQYF

j_gene: TRBJ2-2
v_gene: TRBV18
CDR3aa: CASSPTGGQVTGELFF

j_gene: TRBJ1-5
v_gene: TRBV20-1
CDR3aa: CSASDGLNQPQHF

j_gene: TRBJ2-7
v_gene: TRBV6-2/TRBV6-3
CDR3aa: CASTDTTSGSREQYF

j_gene: TRBJ2-3
v_gene: TRBV5-6
CDR3aa: CASSLNPERGHGHRGDTQYF

j_gene: TRBJ2-3
v_gene: TRBV6-5
CDR3aa: CASRTGTSYTDTQYF

j_gene: TRBJ2-6
v_gene: TRBV6-5
CDR3aa: CASSYSRPGQGSGANVLTF

j_gene: TRBJ2-7
v_gene: TRBV4-3
CDR3aa: CASSQERSGPHEQYF

j_gene: TRBJ1-5
v_gene: TRBV20-1
CDR3aa: CSAVNRQYSNQPQHF

j_gene: TRBJ2-7
v_gene: TRBV10-3
CDR3aa: CAIRGANYEQYF

j_gene: TRBJ1-1
v_gene: TRBV29-1
CDR3aa: CSGVVNTEAFF